This T cell receptor beta chain was sequenced during a study of T cells in women clearing cervical HPV infection. Broader study findings: It is unknown whether associations predate infection; no effector/memory or HPV-specific sorting.

Germline CDR1 is SGHTA and CDR2 is FQGNSA. After removal of 5 bases from V and 4 bases from J, the junction contained 5 bases not matched to a gene. The CDR3 extends over 14 amino acids. This table comes from immunoSEQ multiplex PCR, and its TCRdb copy is limited to in-frame clones, with some not included. The sample has 39,000 or so clones. In regard to this clone: No antigen is known for it. Read sequence stops 3 residues before the CDR3 end, and the germline J gene provides the missing end.

Prevalent HPV16 infections were excluded; only incident single HPV16 infections included. The chain links TRBV7-2 to TRBJ2-3; 8 bases match TRBD1. The sample was blood buffy coat. This receptor was taken from a woman between 18 and 70 years old with a cervical HPV16 infection that either progressed to CIN3+ or cleared (not recorded which). The sequenced part of the CDR3 DNA is TGTGCCAGCAGCCGAGACAGGGGAGCAGATACG. It encodes CASSRDRGADT. The entire CDR3 reads CASSRDRGADTQYF.